The 2 T cell receptor beta chains below all came from one sample that was sequenced in a study of T cell repertoires in cytomegalovirus infection. One entry per CDR3 protein, called by TCRdb with MiXCR from the reads. The sample lists approximately 300,000 distinct CDR3 sequences, 20% to 25% seen once, with 13% in the top ten. Their target antigens are unknown. The sequences come from cultured PBMCs, collected from culture after CMV antigen stimulation. The receptors shown here come from a human donor in good health (CMV status not recorded). Some clones in this sample may be carry-over from other donors' samples.

This clonotype was seen only a few times. V and J are TRBV6-5 and TRBJ1-1; tentatively, D is TRBD1 (5 bases). Per the germline V gene, CDR1 is MNHEY and CDR2 is SVGAGI. This CDR3 is 14 amino acids long. Trimming cost V 7 bases and J 5 bases, with 17 bases left between them. DNA for the CDR3: TGTGCCAGCATCGACCCGGGACGAGGGACTGAAGCTTTCTTT. Its protein product is CASIDPGRGTEAFF.

In this sample, this clonotype turned up a few times. J is TRBJ1-3 and V is TRBV9; D is undetermined. The CDR3 sequence is 16 residues long. The V gene lost 4 bases and the J gene lost 4 bases, with 18 bases spanning the gap. Germline V gene lookup returns CDR1 SGDLS and CDR2 YYNGEE. CDR3: CASSPQVGTRGNTIYF. The CDR3, as DNA: TGTGCCAGCAGCCCCCAAGTAGGTACTCGAGGAAACACCATATATTTT. The whole variable domain, remainder taken from reference TRBV9 and TRBJ1-3, is DSGVTQTPKHLITATGQRVTLRCSPRSGDLSVYWYQQSLDQGLQFLIQYYNGEERAKGNILERFSAQQFPDLHSELNLSSLELGDSALYFCASSPQVGTRGNTIYFGEGSWLTVV.